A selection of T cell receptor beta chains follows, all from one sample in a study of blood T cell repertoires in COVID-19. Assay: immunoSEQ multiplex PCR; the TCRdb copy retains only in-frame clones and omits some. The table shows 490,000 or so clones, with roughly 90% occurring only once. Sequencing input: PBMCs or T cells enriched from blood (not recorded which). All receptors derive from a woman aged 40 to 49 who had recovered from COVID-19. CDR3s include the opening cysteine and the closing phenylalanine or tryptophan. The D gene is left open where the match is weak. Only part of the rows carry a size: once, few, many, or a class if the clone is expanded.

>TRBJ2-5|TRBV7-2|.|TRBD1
CASYQRGRETQYF
TGTGCCAGCTACCAAAGGGGGCGAGAGACCCAGTACTTC
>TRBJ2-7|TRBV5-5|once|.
CASSTTTGSGPYEQYF
TGTGCCAGCAGCACCACCACAGGGTCAGGGCCCTACGAGCAGTACTTC
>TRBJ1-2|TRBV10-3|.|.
CAISATGGPGRDGYTF
TGTGCCATCAGTGCCACAGGTGGGCCAGGACGTGATGGCTACACCTTC
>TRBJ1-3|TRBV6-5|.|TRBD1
CASSYADRAGNTIYF
TGTGCCAGCAGTTACGCGGACAGGGCTGGAAACACCATATATTTT
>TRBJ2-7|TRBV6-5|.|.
CASAVPRGYEQYF
TGTGCCAGCGCGGTTCCCCGTGGATACGAGCAGTACTTC
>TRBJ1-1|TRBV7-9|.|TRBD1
CASSPYRGNTEAFF
TGTGCCAGCAGCCCCTACAGGGGGAACACTGAAGCTTTCTTT
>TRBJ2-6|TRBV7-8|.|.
CASSFRFGANVLTF
TGTGCCAGCAGCTTCCGTTTCGGGGCCAACGTCCTGACTTTC
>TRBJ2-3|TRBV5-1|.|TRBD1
CASSLTGSTDTQYF
TGCGCCAGCAGCCTGACAGGGAGCACAGATACGCAGTATTTT
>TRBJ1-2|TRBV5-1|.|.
CASSSRPPIANYGYTF
TGCGCCAGCAGCTCGAGGCCCCCAATCGCTAACTATGGCTACACCTTC
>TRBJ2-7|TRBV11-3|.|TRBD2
CASSLGTSGRVRYEQYF
TGTGCCAGCAGCTTGGGGACTAGCGGGAGGGTGAGATACGAGCAGTACTTC
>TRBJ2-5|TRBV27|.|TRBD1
CASSSTGTAQETQYF
TGTGCCAGCAGTTCAACCGGGACAGCTCAAGAGACCCAGTACTTC
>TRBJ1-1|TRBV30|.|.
CAWSVGGSNTEAFF
TGTGCCTGGAGTGTGGGGGGAAGCAACACTGAAGCTTTCTTT
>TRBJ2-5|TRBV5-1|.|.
CASSSSPGQQQETQYF
TGCGCCAGCAGCTCAAGTCCGGGACAACAACAAGAGACCCAGTACTTC
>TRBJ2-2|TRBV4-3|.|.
CASSQDRLRLLTGELFF
TGCGCCAGCAGCCAAGATCGTTTGCGATTGTTAACCGGGGAGCTGTTTTTT
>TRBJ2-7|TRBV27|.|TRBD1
CASRDSLYEQYF
TGTGCCAGCCGGGACAGCCTCTACGAGCAGTACTTC
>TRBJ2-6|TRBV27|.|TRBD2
CASSLSFSTSGSSGANVLTF
TGTGCCAGCAGTTTATCTTTCTCGACTAGCGGGAGTTCCGGGGCCAACGTCCTGACTTTC
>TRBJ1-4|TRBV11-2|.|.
CASSLVGAANEKLFF
TGTGCCAGCAGCTTAGTAGGGGCGGCTAATGAAAAACTGTTTTTT
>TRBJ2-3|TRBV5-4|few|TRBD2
CASSAGLAGATDTQYF
TGTGCCAGCAGCGCGGGACTAGCGGGAGCTACAGATACGCAGTATTTT
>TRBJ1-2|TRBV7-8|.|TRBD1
CASSAGQGVYGYTF
TGTGCCAGCAGCGCCGGACAGGGGGTCTATGGCTACACCTTC
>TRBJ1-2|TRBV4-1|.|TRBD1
CASSQQGGANYGYTF
TGCGCCAGCAGCCAACAGGGGGGAGCTAACTATGGCTACACCTTC
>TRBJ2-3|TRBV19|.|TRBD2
CASSPLAGGLTDTQYF
TGTGCCAGTAGCCCTCTAGCGGGAGGGCTCACAGATACGCAGTATTTT
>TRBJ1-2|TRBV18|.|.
CASSPGQGSGYTF
TGTGCCAGCTCACCAGGGCAGGGAAGCGGCTACACCTTC
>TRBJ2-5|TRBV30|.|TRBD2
CAWSAGLAGGQETQYF
TGTGCCTGGAGTGCGGGACTCGCGGGAGGCCAAGAGACCCAGTACTTC
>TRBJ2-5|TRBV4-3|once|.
CASSQANNWPGETQYF
TGCGCCAGCAGCCAAGCTAACAACTGGCCGGGAGAGACCCAGTACTTC
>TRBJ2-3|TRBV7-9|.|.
CASSSWSSEEDTQYF
TGTGCCAGCAGCTCGTGGTCCTCCGAGGAAGATACGCAGTATTTT
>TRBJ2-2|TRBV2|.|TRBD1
CASSLHGQGISGELFF
TGTGCCAGCAGCCTCCATGGACAGGGGATATCCGGGGAGCTGTTTTTT
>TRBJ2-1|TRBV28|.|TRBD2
CASRPGGSGGYEQFF
TGTGCCAGCCGCCCCGGGGGGAGTGGTGGGTATGAGCAGTTCTTC
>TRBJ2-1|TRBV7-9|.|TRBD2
CASSPEGLAGGHEQFF
TGTGCCAGCAGCCCGGAGGGACTAGCGGGAGGTCATGAGCAGTTCTTC
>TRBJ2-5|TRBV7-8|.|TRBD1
CASSSYPQGEQETQYF
TGTGCCAGCAGCTCGTACCCACAGGGGGAACAAGAGACCCAGTACTTC
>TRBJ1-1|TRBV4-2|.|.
CASSPQQGTNTEAFF
TGTGCCAGCAGCCCCCAACAGGGAACCAACACTGAAGCTTTCTTT
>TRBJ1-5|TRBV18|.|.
CASSGGDNQPQHF
TGTGCCAGCTCGGGGGGGGATAATCAGCCCCAGCATTTT
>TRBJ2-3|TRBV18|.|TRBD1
CASSPSSGTAPTDTQYF
TGTGCCAGCTCACCGTCTTCCGGGACAGCCCCCACAGATACGCAGTATTTT
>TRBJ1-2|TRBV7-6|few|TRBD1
CASSPRDRDYGYTF
TGTGCCAGCAGCCCTCGAGACAGGGACTATGGCTACACCTTC
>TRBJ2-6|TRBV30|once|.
CAWSRLPDTGANVLTF
TGTGCCTGGAGTCGTCTACCGGACACTGGGGCCAACGTCCTGACTTTC
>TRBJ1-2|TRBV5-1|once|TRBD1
CASSLAAGGSDGYTF
TGCGCCAGCAGCTTGGCGGCAGGGGGCTCGGATGGCTACACCTTC
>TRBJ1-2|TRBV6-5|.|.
CASSTGGGDNYGYTF
TGTGCCAGCAGTACCGGCGGGGGGGACAACTATGGCTACACCTTC
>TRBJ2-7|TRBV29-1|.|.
CSVEVTDRYEQYF
TGCAGCGTTGAAGTTACAGACCGTTACGAGCAGTACTTC
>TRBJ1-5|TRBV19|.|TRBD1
CASSPPLGGWSQPQHF
TGTGCCAGTAGTCCCCCGTTAGGGGGCTGGAGTCAGCCCCAGCATTTT
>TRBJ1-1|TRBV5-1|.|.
CASSSFRTDLNTEAFF
TGCGCCAGCAGCTCATTCAGGACAGATTTGAACACTGAAGCTTTCTTT
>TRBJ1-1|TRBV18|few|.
CASSQGVPHQNTEAFF
TGTGCCAGCTCACAAGGGGTCCCGCACCAGAACACTGAAGCTTTCTTT
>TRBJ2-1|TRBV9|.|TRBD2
CASSVGAGEAYNEQFF
TGTGCCAGCAGCGTAGGCGCGGGGGAGGCCTACAATGAGCAGTTCTTC
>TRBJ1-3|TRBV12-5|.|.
CASGGAAVSGNTIYF
TGTGCTAGTGGGGGGGCTGCAGTCTCTGGAAACACCATATATTTT
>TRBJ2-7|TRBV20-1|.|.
CSASRGLTYEQYF
TGCAGTGCTAGTCGCGGACTCACCTACGAGCAGTACTTC